These 7 T cell receptor beta chains originate from one sample sequenced in a study of blood T cells in healthy people across ages. The second PCR ran roughly 7 to 11 cycles with a sample-barcoded 5' primer and J-beta primers. From the 5' RACE reads, TCRdb called clonotypes with MiXCR, one entry per CDR3 protein. The data show about 640,000 distinct CDR3 sequences, with about 30% seen just once and about 15% held by the top ten. The sample consisted of blood. The source is a woman older than 75 in good health.

This clonotype was counted many times. The V gene is TRBV29-1, the J gene TRBJ2-6, with D perhaps TRBD2 (5 bases). CDR1 and CDR2 (germline): SQVTM, ANQGSEA. The CDR3 sequence is 13 residues long. Trimming took 4 bases from V and 7 from J, leaving 11 bases between them. The CDR3 region has the DNA TGCAGCGTTGGCGTTGGGAGCGCCAACGTCCTGACTTTC. Translating it yields CSVGVGSANVLTF.

Ten or more counts support this clonotype. This chain connects TRBV6-9 to TRBJ2-7, with TRBD2 identical over 10 bases. Germline V gene sequence: CDR1 MNHGY, CDR2 SVAAGI. Losses at the gene ends were 6 bases for V and 0 bases for J; bases not matched to a gene: 5. The CDR3 has 15 amino acids. CDR3 sequence reads: CASSLAGASSYEQYF. The CDR3 DNA follows: TGTGCCAGCAGCCTAGCGGGGGCAAGCTCCTACGAGCAGTACTTC.

This sequence joins TRBV5-1 and TRBJ1-1; 7 positions agree with TRBD1. CDR3 length: 14 amino acids. Germline V gene sequence: CDR1 SGHRS, CDR2 YFSETQ. V dropped 4 bases and J dropped 4; count of bases not matched to a gene: 7. This CDR3 reads CASSKNRGGTEAFF. The CDR3 DNA is TGCGCCAGCAGCAAGAACAGGGGAGGCACTGAAGCTTTCTTT.

This clonotype was counted many times. The rearrangement joins TRBV3-1 to TRBJ2-7; the match to TRBD1 covers 8 bases. The germline V gene has CDR1 LGHDT and CDR2 YNNKEL (reference sequence). After removal of 4 bases from V and 3 bases from J, the junction contained 5 bases not matched to a gene. This CDR3 region has 14 residues. In DNA, the CDR3 is TGTGCCAGCAGCCGGGGACAGGTGGGCTACGAGCAGTACTTC. Protein: CASSRGQVGYEQYF.

This chain uses TRBV7-9 with TRBJ1-5; the D is unclear. Per the germline V gene, CDR1 is SEHNR and CDR2 is FQNEAQ (reference sequence). Trimming shortened V by 11 bases and J by 8 bases, and 19 bases separated the two germline ends. The CDR3 sequence is 13 residues long. The CDR3 protein is CAGTSEGGEPQHF. CDR3 nucleotide sequence: TGTGCCGGCACCTCGGAGGGTGGGGAGCCCCAGCATTTT.

This clonotype was counted ten times or more. Relative to the germline gene, one junction end is altered; a read error may explain this. The V gene is TRBV7-2, the J gene TRBJ2-7, with 13 bases aligning to TRBD2. Germline CDR1 and CDR2: SGHTA and FQGNSA. The CDR3 sequence is 14 residues long. CDR3 sequence reads: CASSLGLAGGSFNF. The CDR3 DNA reads TGTGCCAGCAGCTTAGGACTAGCGGGAGGCTCCTTTAACTTC.

This clonotype was recorded a few times. The chain carries TRBV10-3 and TRBJ2-2; D possibly corresponds to TRBD1 (6 bases). Between the trimmed V and J ends, which lost 6 bases and 6 bases, there was a span of 14 bases. The CDR3 sequence is 14 residues long. Germline-derived CDR1 and CDR2 are ENHRY and SYGVKD. The chain's CDR3 is CAIREDSAAGELFF. CDR3 nucleotides: TGTGCCATCAGGGAGGACAGTGCGGCCGGGGAGCTGTTTTTT.